The 27 T cell receptor beta chains below were found in one sample sequenced in a study of CD8+CD57+ T cells in acquired aplastic anemia. Sequencing was done on patients that had shown CD8+CD57+ cell expansion by flow cytometry. The TCR beta profiling, which covered VDJ combination and CDR3 sequence, was carried out using genomic DNA as the template. In TCRdb, the reads were re-called with MiXCR into one record per CDR3 protein. The sample comprises hundreds of thousands of distinct CDR3 sequences, under 40% of which are singletons, and nearly 0.85% rests with the top ten. Sequenced material: sorted CD4+, CD8+, or CD8+CD57+ T cells (not recorded which) from PBMCs. Receptor source: a human donor with aplastic anemia.

The chain has TRBV29-1 and TRBJ2-3; D not resolved. The CDR3 has 12 residues. Trimming removed 4 bases at V and 0 bases at J, with 5 bases between. CDR1 and CDR2 (germline): SQVTM, ANQGSEA. Here the CDR3 reads CSVATSTDTQYF. The CDR3 DNA follows: TGCAGCGTTGCGACTAGCACAGATACGCAGTATTTT.

The sample holds many counts of this clonotype. This CDR3 reads CASSLDGSSRGYTF. The CDR3 coding sequence is TGCGCCAGCAGCTTGGATGGGTCCTCGCGTGGCTACACCTTC. The chain carries TRBV5-1 and TRBJ1-2; D is unclear. This CDR3 is 14 amino acids long. Germline V gene sequence: CDR1 SGHRS, CDR2 YFSETQ. V dropped 0 bases and J dropped 7 bases, with 13 bases sitting between them. Full variable domain (outside the CDR3, taken from reference TRBV5-1 and TRBJ1-2): KAGVTQTPRYLIKTRGQQVTLSCSPISGHRSVSWYQQTPGQGLQFLFEYFSETQRNKGNFPGRFSGRQFSNSRSEMNVSTLELGDSALYLCASSLDGSSRGYTFGSGTRLTVV.

In this sample, this clonotype turned up many times. J is TRBJ2-7 and V is TRBV6-1, with D uncertain. The V gene lost 6 bases and the J gene lost 9 bases, with 12 bases spanning the gap. The CDR3 consists of 11 residues. Germline V gene data show CDR1 as MNHNS and CDR2 as SASEGT. The CDR3 bases are TGTGCCAGCAGCGAGACCCCGTGGCAGTACTTC. This translates into CASSETPWQYF.

This clonotype has ten or more counts. An end of the junction does not agree with germline; a read error may underlie this. The chain recombines TRBV2 with TRBJ2-7, with 7 bases matching TRBD2. Germline-derived CDR1 and CDR2 are SNHLY and FYNNEI. This CDR3 contains 13 residues. The CDR3 region has the DNA TGTGCCAGCAGAGAAGCGGGAAGGTACGAGCAGTACTTC. It encodes CASREAGRYEQYF.

As concerns this clonotype: A single base separates this from a much larger clone, so it may be a read error. The V and J genes are TRBV20-1 and TRBJ1-1; a possible D gene is TRBD1 (6 bases). The CDR3 covers 15 residues. The V gene lost 5 bases and the J gene lost 4 bases, with 20 bases spanning the gap. From germline, CDR1 is DFQATT and CDR2 SNEGSKA (reference sequence). CDR3 DNA: TGCAGTGCTTCCCCGACAGGCTATGAGGGCACTGAAGCTTTCTTT. This gives the protein CSASPTGYEGTEAFF.

This clonotype has ten or more counts. The rearrangement joins TRBV20-1 to TRBJ1-2; 8 bases fit TRBD1. The ends lost 6 bases at V and 7 bases at J; junction bases unmatched: 4. There are 11 residues in the CDR3. Germline loops: CDR1 DFQATT, CDR2 SNEGSKA (reference sequence). The CDR3 nucleotides are TGCAGTGCCCGGACAGGGTCTGGCTACACCTTC. The encoded protein is CSARTGSGYTF.

This CDR3 reads CASSLMGGNSGNTIYF. CDR3 nucleotides: TGTGCCAGCAGCTTAATGGGGGGGAACTCTGGAAACACCATATATTTT. This chain links TRBV7-9 with TRBJ1-3, with D maybe TRBD1 (5 bases). The CDR3 is 16 amino acids. Germline V gene data show CDR1 as SEHNR and CDR2 as FQNEAQ (reference sequence). V lost 2 bases and J 0 bases, leaving 11 bases between the germline ends.

This clonotype was found many times. This sequence joins TRBV15 and TRBJ1-1; 7 nucleotides line up with TRBD1. Germline CDR1 and CDR2: LNHNV and YYDKDF (reference sequence). Unmatched junction bases numbered 7, after V lost 6 bases and J lost 6 bases. The CDR3 sequence is 13 residues long. The CDR3: CATREGGTAEAFF. CDR3 coding DNA: TGTGCCACCAGGGAAGGGGGGACAGCTGAAGCTTTCTTT.

This clonotype was seen at least ten times. CDR3 region: CASSSGQLTQYF. The CDR3, as DNA: TGTGCCAGCAGCTCGGGACAGCTCACGCAGTATTTT. The rearrangement links TRBV7-2 to TRBJ2-3, with 7 positions matching TRBD1. Germline values: CDR1 SGHTA, CDR2 FQGNSA. The length of the CDR3 is 12 residues. After removal of 4 bases from V and 9 bases from J, the junction contained 4 bases not matched to a gene.

The chain joins TRBV19 to TRBJ2-1; 8 bases are a match to TRBD2. Germline V CDR1 and CDR2: LNHDA, SQIVND (reference sequence). Trimming cost V 8 bases and J 6 bases; bases outside gene matches: 24. The CDR3 totals 19 residues. In nucleotides, the CDR3 is TGTGCCAGTCCGAAGGGAGGACTGGTGGGGACTAGGTCCGGCAATGAGCAGTTCTTC. Its translation: CASPKGGLVGTRSGNEQFF.

About this clonotype: Being one base from a much bigger clone, this may be a read error. The rearrangement uses TRBV29-1 and TRBJ2-7; D perhaps matches TRBD2 (5 bases). The J call may be incorrect, as the DNA end agrees better with TRBJ2-5. The V gene's germline CDR1 is SQVTM and CDR2 ANQGSEA. The CDR3 sequence is 13 residues long. CDR3 loop: CSVKAGVMETQYF. CDR3 coding DNA: TGCAGCGTTAAGGCCGGGGTTATGGAGACCCAGTACTTC.

This clonotype has more than one count but fewer than ten. The chain joins TRBV20-1 to TRBJ2-3, with a tentative D call TRBD2 (6 bases). Germline assignment: CDR1 DFQATT and CDR2 SNEGSKA (reference sequence). V was shortened by 5 bases and J by 4 bases, with 16 bases between the two germline ends. The CDR3 extends over 14 amino acids. Here the CDR3 DNA reads TGCAGTGCTCAGAGACCCGGGGAGGCAGATACGCAGTATTTT. Translated: CSAQRPGEADTQYF.

The rearrangement uses TRBV3-1 and TRBJ1-6; perhaps TRBD1 as D (6 bases). This CDR3 is built from 15 residues. V was pared by 3 bases and J by 5 bases, with 11 bases between. Germline V lookup: CDR1 LGHDT, CDR2 YNNKEL (reference sequence). The CDR3 DNA is TGTGCCAGCAGCCAGACGACAGGAGATAATTCACCCCTCCACTTT. Translating it yields CASSQTTGDNSPLHF. The full variable domain, with the rest looked up from reference TRBV3-1 and TRBJ1-6, is DTAVSQTPKYLVTQMGNDKSIKCEQNLGHDTMYWYKQDSKKFLKIMFSYNNKELIINETVPNRFSPKSPDKAHLNLHINSLELGDSAVYFCASSQTTGDNSPLHFGNGTRLTVT.

This clonotype has at least ten counts. The rearrangement links TRBV14 to TRBJ1-2; D remains ambiguous. V shed 0 bases and J shed 8 bases, with 13 bases lying between them. Germline-derived CDR1 and CDR2 are SGHDN and FVKESK. The CDR3 sequence is 14 residues long. This CDR3 reads CASSQDWPRNGYTF. In nucleotides, the CDR3 is TGTGCCAGCAGCCAAGATTGGCCACGCAACGGCTACACCTTC.

This clonotype was recorded many times. V is TRBV3-1 and J is TRBJ1-6; no clear D. The CDR3 consists of 11 residues. Germline loops: CDR1 LGHDT, CDR2 YNNKEL (reference sequence). V was pared by 6 bases and J by 14 bases, with 11 bases between. The CDR3 loop is CASSRVGSLHF. DNA of the CDR3: TGTGCCAGCAGTCGGGTGGGCTCCCTCCACTTT.

As regards this clonotype: An end of the junction differs from the germline gene, which may be a read error. The CDR3 is CASSKAQGNTEAFF. CDR3 DNA: TGTGCCAGCAGTAAAGCACAGGGGAACACTGAAGCTTTCTTT. This sequence joins TRBV24-1 and TRBJ1-1, with a tentative D call TRBD1 (6 bases). Per germline, CDR1 KGHDR and CDR2 SFDVKD. There are 14 residues in the CDR3.

The rearrangement links TRBV19 to TRBJ2-5; 10 bases agree with TRBD2. The J segment lost 2 bases and the V segment lost 5 bases, leaving 2 bases of the junction unmatched. The CDR3 length is 14 residues. Germline-derived CDR1 and CDR2 are LNHDA and SQIVND (reference sequence). CDR3: CASSVSGGQETQYF. The CDR3 nucleotides are TGTGCCAGTAGTGTTAGCGGGGGGCAAGAGACCCAGTACTTC.

In this sample, this clonotype turned up a few times. The rearrangement joins TRBV4-1 to TRBJ1-3; D is unresolved. The CDR3 is 15 amino acids. V was pared by 6 bases and J by 0 bases, with 12 bases between. Per germline, CDR1 MGHRA and CDR2 YSYEKL. The CDR3 spells CASRTDVVSGNTIYF. CDR3 bases: TGCGCCAGCAGAACCGACGTGGTCTCTGGAAACACCATATATTTT.

The rearrangement uses TRBV15 and TRBJ2-7; D gene uncertain. The CDR3 is made up of 14 amino acids. In germline, CDR1 is LNHNV, CDR2 YYDKDF (reference sequence). In DNA form, the CDR3 reads TGTTCCAGCAGGCCCCCACAGCCCCCCTACGAGCAGTACTTC. This codes for CSSRPPQPPYEQYF.

The V gene is TRBV25-1, the J gene TRBJ2-7, with D possibly TRBD1 on 6 matching bases. V was pared by 6 bases and J by 3 bases, with 15 bases between. Germline V gene sequence: CDR1 MGHDK, CDR2 SYGVNS. The CDR3 length is 14 residues. This CDR3 reads CASSLGQSGYEQYF. The CDR3 DNA follows: TGTGCCAGCAGCCTAGGACAGAGCGGCTACGAGCAGTACTTC.

Worth noting for this clonotype: This may come from a read error, since a much larger clone is one base off. The chain couples TRBV19 to TRBJ2-1; D is unresolved. There are 14 residues in the CDR3. V was shortened by 3 bases and J by 7 bases, with 13 bases between the two germline ends. Per the germline V gene, CDR1 is LNHDA and CDR2 is SQIVND (reference sequence). The DNA of the CDR3 is TGTGCCAGTAGTATGGATCGAAGGCGTAATGAGCAGTTCTTC. Amino acids: CASSMDRRRNEQFF.

This clonotype was observed many times. The chain recombines TRBV7-9 with TRBJ1-1; TRBD1 agrees at 7 bases. The CDR3 loop spans 13 amino acids. CDR1 and CDR2 (germline): SEHNR, FQNEAQ (reference sequence). The V segment lost 5 bases and the J segment 5 bases; nucleotides outside the gene matches: 5. CDR3 DNA sequence: TGTGCCAGCAGCATCGACAGGGTGACTGAAGCTTTCTTT. This codes for CASSIDRVTEAFF.

In the case of this clonotype: Given a much more abundant clone one base away, this may be a read error. The V call is TRBV11-2, the J call TRBJ2-3, with D uncertain. CDR1 is SGHAT, CDR2 FQNNGV, per germline. The CDR3 spans 16 residues. In DNA form, the CDR3 reads TGTGCCCGCAGCTTAGATCGAGGCGGTGGCACAGATACGCAGTATTTT. The encoded protein is CARSLDRGGGTDTQYF.

Details on this clonotype: One base away lies a much larger clone, so this may be a sequencing read error. Without the conserved terminal phenylalanine or tryptophan, this CDR3 likely stems from a read error. This chain uses TRBV20-1 with TRBJ1-2; no clear D. The V and J ends lost 4 bases and 4 bases respectively, with 10 bases between them. Germline loops: CDR1 DFQATT, CDR2 SNEGSKA (reference sequence). The CDR3 runs 12 residues. The CDR3 DNA sequence: TGCAGTGCTACTCAGGAAGCCTATGGCTACACCTCC. This gives the protein CSATQEAYGYTS.

This clonotype was observed many times. The V gene is TRBV9, the J gene TRBJ2-7; D gene ambiguous. V was cut by 4 bases and J by 3 bases, with 20 bases left in between. The germline V gene has CDR1 SGDLS and CDR2 YYNGEE. This CDR3 is 16 amino acids long. The CDR3 sequence: CASSHRLLGILYEQYF. Here the CDR3 DNA reads TGTGCCAGCAGCCACCGCTTGCTGGGAATCCTCTACGAGCAGTACTTC.

Comments on this clonotype: One junction end disagrees with the germline gene, perhaps due to a read error. The chain is built from TRBV10-3 and TRBJ1-1; no firm D call. The CDR3 is made up of 11 amino acids. In germline, CDR1 is ENHRY, CDR2 SYGVKD. The CDR3 sequence: CASSYPADAFF. The CDR3, as DNA: TGTGCCAGCAGTTACCCGGCGGATGCTTTCTTT.

In this sample, this clonotype turned up a few times. This chain uses TRBV11-1 with TRBJ2-2, with 11 bases identical to TRBD2. This CDR3 spans 16 amino acids. The V gene end was trimmed by 5 bases and the J gene end by 5 bases; junction bases not matched to a gene: 7. Germline V lookup: CDR1 SGHAT, CDR2 FQDESV (reference sequence). The CDR3 sequence is CASSALSGRGTGELFF. The CDR3 DNA is TGTGCCAGCAGCGCGCTTAGCGGGAGGGGTACCGGGGAGCTGTTTTTT.